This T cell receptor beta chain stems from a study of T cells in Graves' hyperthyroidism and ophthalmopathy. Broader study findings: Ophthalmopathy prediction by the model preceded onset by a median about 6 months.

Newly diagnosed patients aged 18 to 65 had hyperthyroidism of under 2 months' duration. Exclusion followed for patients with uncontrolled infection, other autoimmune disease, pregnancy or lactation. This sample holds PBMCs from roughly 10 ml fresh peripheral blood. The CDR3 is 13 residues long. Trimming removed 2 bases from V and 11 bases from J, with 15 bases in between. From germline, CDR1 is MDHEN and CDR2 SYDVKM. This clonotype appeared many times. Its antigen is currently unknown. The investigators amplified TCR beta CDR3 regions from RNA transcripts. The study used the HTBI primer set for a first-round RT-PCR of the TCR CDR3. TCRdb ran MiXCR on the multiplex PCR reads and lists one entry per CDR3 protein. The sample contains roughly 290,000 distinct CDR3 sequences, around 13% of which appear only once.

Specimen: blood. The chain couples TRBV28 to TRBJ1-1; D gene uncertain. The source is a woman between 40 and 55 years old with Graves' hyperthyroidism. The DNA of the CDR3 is TGTGCCAGCAGTTTAGGGAGACATCGGGCCGCTTTCTTT. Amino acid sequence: CASSLGRHRAAFF.